The 10 T cell receptor beta chains below come from one sample, sequenced in a study of blood T cells in healthy people across ages. Next came a second PCR, run for about 6 to 11 cycles, which used a sample-barcoded 5' primer along with a J-beta primer mix. TCRdb itself ran the 5' RACE reads through MiXCR, one entry per CDR3 protein. This table holds some 1.4 million distinct CDR3 sequences, approximately 42% found once. The sample was blood. These receptors originate from a woman aged 18 to 35 in good health.

This clonotype was seen only a few times. The J gene is TRBJ2-3, the V gene TRBV6-2 or TRBV6-3, with 11 bases matching TRBD2. Germline V gene data show CDR1 as MNHEY and CDR2 as SVGEGT. The V and J ends lost 0 bases and 0 bases, in that order; junction bases with no gene match: 8. The CDR3 covers 19 residues. The CDR3 loop is CASSYSHASGGMSTDTQYF. In nucleotides, the CDR3 is TGTGCCAGCAGTTACTCGCACGCTAGCGGGGGGATGAGCACAGATACGCAGTATTTT.

The chain couples TRBV7-9 to TRBJ2-1; D is unresolved. V lost 5 bases and J 5 bases, leaving 10 bases between the germline ends. There are 13 residues in the CDR3. Germline V lookup: CDR1 SEHNR, CDR2 FQNEAQ (reference sequence). The CDR3 region has the DNA TGTGCCAGCAGCGTAGGCCCAAACAATGAGCAGTTCTTC. Protein: CASSVGPNNEQFF.

The J gene is TRBJ2-2, the V gene TRBV3-1; no clear D. Germline loops: CDR1 LGHDT, CDR2 YNNKEL (reference sequence). V lost 4 bases, J lost 6 bases, and 15 bases lay in between. The CDR3 runs to 15 residues. The CDR3: CASSPTERFPGELFF. CDR3 DNA sequence: TGTGCCAGCAGCCCGACGGAGAGGTTCCCCGGGGAGCTGTTTTTT.

The J gene is TRBJ2-4, the V gene TRBV7-3; D is possibly TRBD1 or TRBD2 (6 bases each). Between the trimmed V and J ends, which lost 5 bases and 13 bases, there was a span of 27 bases. This CDR3 has 16 amino acids. Germline CDR1 and CDR2: SGHTA and FQGTGA. The CDR3 loop is CASSTLGGPSYNEQYF. The DNA for the CDR3 is TGTGCCAGCAGCACACTAGGGGGGCCCTCCTACAATGAGCAGTACTTC.

This clonotype was seen a few times. The J gene is TRBJ2-1, the V gene TRBV7-2; D not resolved. Trimming cost V 3 bases and J 6 bases, with 18 bases left between them. The CDR3 contains 16 residues. The germline V gene has CDR1 SGHTA and CDR2 FQGNSA. The CDR3 DNA sequence: TGTGCCAGCAGCTTGTCTGCTCCCGGTGCCTTCAATGAGCAGTTCTTC. It is translated as CASSLSAPGAFNEQFF. Full variable domain (rest looked up from reference TRBV7-2 and TRBJ2-1): GAGVSQSPSNKVTEKGKDVELRCDPISGHTALYWYRQSLGQGLEFLIYFQGNSAPDKSGLPSDRFSAERTGGSVSTLTIQRTQQEDSAVYLCASSLSAPGAFNEQFFGPGTRLTVL.

V gene TRBV20-1 combines with J gene TRBJ2-5; D possibly corresponds to TRBD2 (5 bases). This CDR3 is 13 amino acids long. The germline V and J ends were trimmed by 6 bases and 1 base, with 12 bases remaining between them. Germline V gene lookup returns CDR1 DFQATT and CDR2 SNEGSKA (reference sequence). The CDR3 loop is CSANRLTQETQYF. The DNA for the CDR3 is TGCAGTGCCAACCGACTAACCCAAGAGACCCAGTACTTC.

The rearrangement uses TRBV7-7 and TRBJ2-3; 8 nucleotides agree with TRBD2. This CDR3 contains 15 residues. Germline V gene lookup returns CDR1 SSHAT and CDR2 FNYEAQ (reference sequence). The CDR3 region is CASSPGGPNTDTQYF. Written as DNA, the CDR3 is TGTGCTAGCTCACCGGGGGGGCCGAACACAGATACGCAGTATTTT.

This rearrangement joins TRBV20-1 to TRBJ1-4, with no clear D. The V end lost 2 bases, the J end lost 7 bases, and 8 bases lay between the germline ends. The CDR3 loop spans 12 amino acids. Germline CDR1 DFQATT, CDR2 SNEGSKA (reference sequence). The CDR3 DNA is TGCAGTGCTAGACTGCAGCCTGAAAAACTGTTTTTT. Amino acids: CSARLQPEKLFF.

This clonotype showed up just a few times. The chain joins TRBV12-3 or TRBV12-4 to TRBJ1-4, with D unresolved. The CDR3 is made up of 11 amino acids. Trimming shortened V by 8 bases and J by 8 bases, and 9 bases separated the two germline ends. DNA for the CDR3: TGTGCCAGCTCTCTAAAAGAAAAACTGTTTTTT. It yields the protein CASSLKEKLFF.

This clonotype has just a few counts. V usage is TRBV12-3 or TRBV12-4 and J usage is TRBJ2-2; no reliable D call. The germline V and J ends were trimmed by 4 bases and 6 bases, with 9 bases remaining between them. The CDR3 covers 13 residues. CDR3 coding DNA: TGTGCCAGCAGTTCCCCATTCTCCGGGGAGCTGTTTTTT. Translation gives CASSSPFSGELFF.